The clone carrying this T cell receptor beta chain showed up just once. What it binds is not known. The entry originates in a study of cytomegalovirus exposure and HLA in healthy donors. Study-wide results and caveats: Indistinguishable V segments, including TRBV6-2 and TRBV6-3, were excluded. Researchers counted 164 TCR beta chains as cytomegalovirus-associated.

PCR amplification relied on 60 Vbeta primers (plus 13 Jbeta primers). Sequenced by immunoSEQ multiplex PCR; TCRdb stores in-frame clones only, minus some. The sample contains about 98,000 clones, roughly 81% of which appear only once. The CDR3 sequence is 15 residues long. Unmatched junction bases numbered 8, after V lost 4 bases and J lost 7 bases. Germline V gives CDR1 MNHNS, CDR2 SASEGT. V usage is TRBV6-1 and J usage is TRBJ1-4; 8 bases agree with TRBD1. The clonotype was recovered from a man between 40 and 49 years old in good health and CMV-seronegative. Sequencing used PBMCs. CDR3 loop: CASSVPTGGGEKLFF. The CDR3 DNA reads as TGTGCCAGCAGTGTCCCCACAGGGGGGGGTGAAAAACTGTTTTTT.